The rows below give T cell receptor beta chains drawn from one sample of a study of CD8 T cells in Susac syndrome. TCRdb reprocessed the immunoSEQ multiplex PCR reads with MiXCR, giving one entry per CDR3 protein. The table has about 120,000 distinct CDR3 sequences, 94% seen once. The sample was CD4+ T cells from PBMCs. The receptors stem from a human donor in good health. The conserved cysteine and the conserved F or W are not part of the CDR3 here.

cdr3_aa j_call v_call cdr3_length
ASSYSAAMNTEAF TRBJ1-1 TRBV6-5 13
ASSLADEQY TRBJ2-7 TRBV5-4 9
ASSLARPSDTQY TRBJ2-3 TRBV5-1 12
SARVLDLYFTDTQY TRBJ2-3 TRBV20-1 14
ASSIEVSTEAF TRBJ1-1 TRBV19 11
ASSIRGTGNGYT TRBJ1-2 TRBV6-5 12
ASSLFGGRDPVGDQPQH TRBJ1-5 TRBV27 17
ASSPPGLSPDYNEQF TRBJ2-1 TRBV7-9 15
ASTRTSSYNEQF TRBJ2-1 TRBV3-1 12
ASQMTGVPTDTQY TRBJ2-3 TRBV19 13
ASSPGTPFGNSPLH TRBJ1-6 TRBV4-2 14
ASSMNGRWETQY TRBJ2-5 TRBV19 12
ASSFEIVNTEAF TRBJ1-1 TRBV5-6 12
ASSRGNTGELF TRBJ2-2 TRBV18 11
SVVQQDTSYNEQF TRBJ2-1 TRBV29-1 13
SARVVAQETQY TRBJ2-5 TRBV20-1 11
SARDLGAFPYEQY TRBJ2-7 TRBV20-1 13
ASSQSPGPLGGYT TRBJ1-2 TRBV3-1 13
ASSQDLHIQY TRBJ2-4 TRBV3-1 10
ASSIERGRQPQH TRBJ1-5 TRBV19 12
ASSDGLAGRTDTQY TRBJ2-3 TRBV19 14
ASSSDRDPSGANVLT TRBJ2-6 TRBV5-6 15
ASSWGSGQETQY TRBJ2-5 TRBV7-9 12
ASSLRAGGPPQF TRBJ2-1 TRBV27 12
ASSPGENGELF TRBJ2-2 TRBV11-3 11
ATRGSADTQY TRBJ2-3 TRBV7-2 10
ASRSRWEGGETQY TRBJ2-5 TRBV7-8 13
ASSPPGTSHTQY TRBJ2-3 TRBV18 12
ASRPGPGREKLF TRBJ1-4 TRBV28 12
AISDPRSDTQY TRBJ2-3 TRBV10-3 11